This T cell receptor (beta chain) came from a study of shared clonotypes between healthy human individuals. Generated by immunoSEQ multiplex PCR, the TCRdb table keeps only in-frame clones and is missing some. The sample has roughly 2.2 million clones, 93% seen once. The CDR3 extends over 16 amino acids. V shed 5 bases, J shed 6 bases, and the junction held 11 bases outside the gene matches. Germline values: CDR1 SGHDT, CDR2 YYEEEE. The receptor was derived from a man between 18 and 35 years old in good health. Some clones in this sample may be carry-over from other donors' samples. Sequencing was done on a sample of naive CD4+ T cells from PBMCs. Subset reported: CD45RA+ positively selected. The chain is built from TRBV5-6 and TRBJ1-2; 12 bases fit TRBD1. CDR3 loop: CASRETGTGGIHGYTF. The CDR3 region has the DNA TGTGCCAGCAGAGAGACCGGGACAGGGGGCATCCATGGCTACACCTTC.